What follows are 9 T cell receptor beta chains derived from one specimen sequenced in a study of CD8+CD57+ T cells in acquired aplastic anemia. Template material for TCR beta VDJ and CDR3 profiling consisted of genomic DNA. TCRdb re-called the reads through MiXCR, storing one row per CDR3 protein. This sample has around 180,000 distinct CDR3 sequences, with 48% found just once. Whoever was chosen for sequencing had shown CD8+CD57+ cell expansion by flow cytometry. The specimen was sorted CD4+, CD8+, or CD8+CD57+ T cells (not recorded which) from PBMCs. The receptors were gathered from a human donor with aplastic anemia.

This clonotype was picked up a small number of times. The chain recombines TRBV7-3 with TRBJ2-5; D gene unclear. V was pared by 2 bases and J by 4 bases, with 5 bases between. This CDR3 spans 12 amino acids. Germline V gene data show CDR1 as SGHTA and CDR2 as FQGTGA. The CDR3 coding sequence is TGTGCCAGCAGCTTACAGGTAGAGACCCAGTACTTC. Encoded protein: CASSLQVETQYF.

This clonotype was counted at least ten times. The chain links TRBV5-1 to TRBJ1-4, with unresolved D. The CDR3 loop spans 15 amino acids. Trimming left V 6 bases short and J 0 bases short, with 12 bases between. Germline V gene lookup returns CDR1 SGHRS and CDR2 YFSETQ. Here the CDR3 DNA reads TGCGCCAGCACCCCTTGGGGTGCAACTAATGAAAAACTGTTTTTT. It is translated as CASTPWGATNEKLFF.

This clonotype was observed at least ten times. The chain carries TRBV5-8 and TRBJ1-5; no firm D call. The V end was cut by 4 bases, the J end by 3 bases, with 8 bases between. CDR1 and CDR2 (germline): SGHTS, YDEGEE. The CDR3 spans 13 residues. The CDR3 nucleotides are TGTGCCAGCAGCAACAGCCCCAATCAGCCCCAGCATTTT. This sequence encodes CASSNSPNQPQHF.

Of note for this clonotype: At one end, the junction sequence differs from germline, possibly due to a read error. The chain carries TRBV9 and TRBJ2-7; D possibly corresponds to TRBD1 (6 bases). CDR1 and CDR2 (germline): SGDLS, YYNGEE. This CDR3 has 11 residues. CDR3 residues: CASRTGNEQYF. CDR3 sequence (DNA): TGCGCCAGCAGAACAGGGAACGAGCAGTACTTC.

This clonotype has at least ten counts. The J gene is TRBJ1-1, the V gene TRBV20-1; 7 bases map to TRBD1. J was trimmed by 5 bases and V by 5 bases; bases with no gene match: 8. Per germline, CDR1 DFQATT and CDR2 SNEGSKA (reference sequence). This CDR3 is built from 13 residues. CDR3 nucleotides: TGCAGTGCTGTGGGACAGATCGGTACTGAAGCTTTCTTT. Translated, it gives CSAVGQIGTEAFF.

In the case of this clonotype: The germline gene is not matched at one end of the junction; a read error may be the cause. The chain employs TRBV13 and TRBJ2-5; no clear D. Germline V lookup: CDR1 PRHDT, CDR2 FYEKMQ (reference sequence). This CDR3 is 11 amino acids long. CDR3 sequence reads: CTSSRQETQYF. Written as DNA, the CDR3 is TGTACCAGCAGTCGACAAGAGACCCAGTACTTC.

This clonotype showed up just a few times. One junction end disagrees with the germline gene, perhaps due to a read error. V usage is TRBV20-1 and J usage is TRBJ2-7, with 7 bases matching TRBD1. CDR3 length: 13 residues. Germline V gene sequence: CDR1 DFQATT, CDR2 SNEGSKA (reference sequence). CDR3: CSAGDREPYEQYF. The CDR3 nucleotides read TGCAGTGCTGGAGACAGGGAACCTTACGAGCAGTACTTC.

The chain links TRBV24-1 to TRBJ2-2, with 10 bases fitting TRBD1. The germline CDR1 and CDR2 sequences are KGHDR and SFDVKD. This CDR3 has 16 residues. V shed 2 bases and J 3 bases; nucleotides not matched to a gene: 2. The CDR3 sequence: CATSDWDRGDTGELFF. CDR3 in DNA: TGTGCCACCAGTGATTGGGACAGGGGAGACACCGGGGAGCTGTTTTTT.

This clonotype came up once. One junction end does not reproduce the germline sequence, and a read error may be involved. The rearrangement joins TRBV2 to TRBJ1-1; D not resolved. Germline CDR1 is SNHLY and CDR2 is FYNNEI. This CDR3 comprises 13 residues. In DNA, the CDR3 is TGTGCCAGCAGTGGATACCAGAACGCTGAAGCTTTCTTT. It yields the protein CASSGYQNAEAFF. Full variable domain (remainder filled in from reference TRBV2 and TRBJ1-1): EPEVTQTPSHQVTQMGQEVILRCVPISNHLYFYWYRQILGQKVEFLVSFYNNEISEKSEIFDDQFSVERPDGSNFTLKIRSTKLEDSAMYFCASSGYQNAEAFFGQGTRLTVV.